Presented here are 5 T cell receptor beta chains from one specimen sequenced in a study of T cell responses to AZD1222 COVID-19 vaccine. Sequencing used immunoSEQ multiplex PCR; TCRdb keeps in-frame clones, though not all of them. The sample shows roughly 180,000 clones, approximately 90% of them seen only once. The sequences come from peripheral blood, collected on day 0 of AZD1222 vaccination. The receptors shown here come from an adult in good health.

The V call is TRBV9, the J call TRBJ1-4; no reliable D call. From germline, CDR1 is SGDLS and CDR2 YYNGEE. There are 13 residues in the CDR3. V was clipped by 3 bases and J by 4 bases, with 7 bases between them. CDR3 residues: CASSDSLNEKLFF. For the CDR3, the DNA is TGTGCCAGCAGCGACAGTCTTAATGAAAAACTGTTTTTT.

CDR3 sequence: CASSFRTVGNEQFF. The CDR3 DNA reads as TGTGCCAGCAGCTTTCGGACGGTCGGCAATGAGCAGTTCTTC. The rearrangement joins TRBV7-2 to TRBJ2-1; no definite D call. Germline V gives CDR1 SGHTA, CDR2 FQGNSA. The CDR3 runs to 14 residues. Trimming removed 3 bases from V and 6 bases from J, with 12 bases in between.

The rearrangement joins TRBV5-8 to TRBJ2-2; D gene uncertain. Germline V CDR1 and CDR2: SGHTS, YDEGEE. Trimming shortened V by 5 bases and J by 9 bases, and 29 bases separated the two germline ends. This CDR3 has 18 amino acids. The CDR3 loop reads CASSTPPRSGLALRELFF. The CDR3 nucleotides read TGTGCCAGCAGTACACCACCAAGGTCCGGGCTGGCCCTCCGGGAGCTGTTTTTT.

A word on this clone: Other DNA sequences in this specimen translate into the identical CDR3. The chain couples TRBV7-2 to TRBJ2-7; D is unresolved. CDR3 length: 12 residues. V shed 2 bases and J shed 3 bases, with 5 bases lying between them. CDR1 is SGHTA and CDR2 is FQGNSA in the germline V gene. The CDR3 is CASSLSSYEQYF. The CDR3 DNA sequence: TGTGCCAGCAGCTTAAGTAGCTACGAGCAGTACTTC. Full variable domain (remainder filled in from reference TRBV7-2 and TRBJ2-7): GAGVSQSPSNKVTEKGKDVELRCDPISGHTALYWYRQSLGQGLEFLIYFQGNSAPDKSGLPSDRFSAERTGGSVSTLTIQRTQQEDSAVYLCASSLSSYEQYFGPGTRLTVT.

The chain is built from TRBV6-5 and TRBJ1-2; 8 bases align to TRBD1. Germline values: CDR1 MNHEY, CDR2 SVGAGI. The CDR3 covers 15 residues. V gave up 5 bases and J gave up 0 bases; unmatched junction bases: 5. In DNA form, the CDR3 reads TGTGCCAGCAGTAGCCAGACAGGGGCTAACTATGGCTACACCTTC. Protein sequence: CASSSQTGANYGYTF.